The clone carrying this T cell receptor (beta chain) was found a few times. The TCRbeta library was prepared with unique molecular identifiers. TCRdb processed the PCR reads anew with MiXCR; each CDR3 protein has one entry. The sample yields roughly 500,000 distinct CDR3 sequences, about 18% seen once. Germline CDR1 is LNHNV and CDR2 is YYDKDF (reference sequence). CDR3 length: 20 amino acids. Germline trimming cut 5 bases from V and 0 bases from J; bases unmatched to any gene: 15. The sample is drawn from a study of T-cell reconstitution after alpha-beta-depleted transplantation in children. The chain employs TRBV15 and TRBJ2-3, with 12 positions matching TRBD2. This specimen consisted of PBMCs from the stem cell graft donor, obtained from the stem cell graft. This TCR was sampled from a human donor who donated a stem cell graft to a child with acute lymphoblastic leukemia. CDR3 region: CATSPGLAGRHRTSTDTQYF. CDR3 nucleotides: TGTGCCACCAGCCCTGGACTAGCGGGAAGACACAGAACTAGCACAGATACGCAGTATTTT.